The entry that follows covers one T cell receptor (beta chain) sequence. Its antigen is not identified. TCRdb's table, derived via immunoSEQ multiplex PCR, lists solely in-frame clones and lacks some. The sample has 200,000 to 300,000 clones, approximately 95% seen once. V gave up 2 bases and J gave up 5 bases; unmatched junction bases: 10. The CDR3 extends over 16 amino acids. Germline loops: CDR1 SGHRS, CDR2 YFSETQ. This specimen belongs to a study of T cell responses to AZD1222 COVID-19 vaccine. Looking at the study overall: Pooling covered second doses at about 4 or about 12 weeks. General study results and limits: At baseline, seropositivity was found in only a handful of AZD1222 recipients. Across spike, vaccine-associated CD4 TCRs were found, dominant at 160-218 and 743-854.

The sequencing used peripheral blood, collected on day 0 of AZD1222 vaccination. The sequence derives from an adult in good health. The chain uses TRBV5-1 and TRBJ2-1, with 7 nucleotides matching TRBD2. CDR3 bases: TGCGCCAGCAGCTTACCTAGCGGATCACGGGACAATGAGCAGTTCTTC. It codes for CASSLPSGSRDNEQFF.